Shown below are 21 T cell receptor beta chains from a single sample sequenced in a study of blood T cell repertoires in COVID-19. Sequencing was performed with immunoSEQ multiplex PCR; in TCRdb, only in-frame clones are kept and a portion is missing. The table includes 95,000 to 150,000 clones, roughly 85% detected once. Sequencing was done on a sample of peripheral blood. These receptor sequences come from a man aged 35 to 55 with acute or convalescent COVID-19.

V is TRBV19 and J is TRBJ1-5; D is possibly TRBD1 (6 bases). V lost 3 bases and J 0 bases, leaving 9 bases between the germline ends. The germline V gene encodes CDR1 LNHDA and CDR2 SQIVND (reference sequence). The CDR3 consists of 15 residues. The CDR3 spells CASSITTGSNQPQHF. The CDR3 DNA follows: TGTGCCAGTAGTATCACGACAGGTAGCAATCAGCCCCAGCATTTT.

The chain couples TRBV9 to TRBJ1-2; D unresolved. Trimming left V 3 bases short and J 2 bases short, with 14 bases between. CDR1 is SGDLS, CDR2 YYNGEE, per germline. There are 15 residues in the CDR3. CDR3 DNA: TGTGCCAGCAGCGGCCCCGGGGTATCGAACTATGGCTACACCTTC. Translation: CASSGPGVSNYGYTF.

This clone was seen only a few times. The CDR3 loop reads CASSHYNEQFF. Written as DNA, the CDR3 is TGTGCCAGCAGCCACTACAATGAGCAGTTCTTC. The chain joins TRBV5-5 to TRBJ2-1; D unresolved. Germline values: CDR1 SGHKS, CDR2 YYEKEE (reference sequence). Deletions cut 4 bases from V and 3 bases from J, with 2 bases between. There are 11 residues in the CDR3.

The chain combines TRBV7-6 with TRBJ1-3; TRBD1 matches at 7 bases. The germline CDR1 and CDR2 sequences are SGHVS and FNYEAQ. Germline trimming cut 5 bases from V and 4 bases from J; bases unmatched to any gene: 14. The CDR3 spans 17 residues. The DNA for the CDR3 is TGTGCCAGCAGCCCATTTAGGACAGGCGATACCGGAAACACCATATATTTT. It specifies CASSPFRTGDTGNTIYF.

A single count supports this clone. This chain uses TRBV30 with TRBJ1-1; D unclear. The CDR3 has 13 amino acids. Trimming pared 3 bases from V and 1 base from J, leaving 9 bases between. Germline values: CDR1 GTSNPN, CDR2 SVGIG (reference sequence). The CDR3 is CAWRLAENTEAFF. CDR3 coding DNA: TGTGCCTGGAGACTGGCGGAGAACACTGAAGCTTTCTTT. The complete variable domain, with remaining parts taken from reference TRBV30 and TRBJ1-1, reads SQTIHQWPATLVQPVGSPLSLECTVEGTSNPNLYWYRQAAGRGLQLLFYSVGIGQISSEVPQNLSASRPQDRQFILSSKKLLLSDSGFYLCAWRLAENTEAFFGQGTRLTVV.

This chain connects TRBV6-1 to TRBJ2-1, with 10 positions matching TRBD2. The CDR3 sequence is 16 residues long. CDR1 is MNHNS, CDR2 SASEGT, per germline. The J segment lost 6 bases and the V segment lost 2 bases, leaving 7 bases of the junction unmatched. CDR3 DNA: TGTGCCAGCAGTGAAAATCTTAGCGGGGGGCGCAATGAGCAGTTCTTC. It codes for CASSENLSGGRNEQFF.

The chain employs TRBV2 and TRBJ2-7; 11 bases are a match to TRBD1. Germline V CDR1 and CDR2: SNHLY, FYNNEI. CDR3 length equals 13 residues. V shed 8 bases, J shed 3 bases, and the junction held 3 bases outside the gene matches. The CDR3: CASRDRGYYEQYF. The CDR3 nucleotides read TGTGCCAGCCGGGACAGGGGGTACTACGAGCAGTACTTC.

This clone was seen a single time. The rearrangement uses TRBV29-1 and TRBJ1-3, with 7 bases lining up with TRBD1. V dropped 1 base and J dropped 4; count of bases not matched to a gene: 13. In germline, CDR1 is SQVTM, CDR2 ANQGSEA. This CDR3 has 17 residues. CDR3 sequence (DNA): TGCAGCGTTGAAGTTCCCCGAGGACAGGCCAGGGGAAACACCATATATTTT. It codes for CSVEVPRGQARGNTIYF.

The gene calls are TRBV11-2 and TRBJ2-5; the D is unclear. This CDR3 has 12 amino acids. The germline CDR1 and CDR2 sequences are SGHAT and FQNNGV. Trimming took 3 bases from V and 4 from J, leaving 6 bases between them. This chain's CDR3 is CASSFNLETQYF. CDR3 coding DNA: TGTGCCAGCAGCTTCAATTTAGAGACCCAGTACTTC.

In this sample, this clone turned up once. The chain combines TRBV3-1 (or the pseudogene TRBV3-2) with TRBJ2-3, with 13 bases aligning to TRBD2. The germline V gene has CDR1 LGHDT and CDR2 YNNKEL (reference sequence). Unmatched junction bases numbered 17, after V lost 0 bases and J lost 8 bases. There are 20 residues in the CDR3. The CDR3, as DNA: TGTGCCAGCAGCCAAGATCGGGGACTAGCGGGACCCCGGACATACGGTACGCAGTATTTT. Translation gives CASSQDRGLAGPRTYGTQYF.

The chain combines TRBV6-2 or TRBV6-3 with TRBJ1-2; D unclear. The CDR3 covers 13 residues. In germline, CDR1 is MNHEY, CDR2 SVGEGT. Trimming left V 5 bases short and J 4 bases short, with 11 bases between. CDR3 region: CASSTSSLYGYTF. CDR3 in DNA: TGTGCCAGCAGTACAAGTTCCCTCTATGGCTACACCTTC.

The chain recombines TRBV2 with TRBJ2-1; 9 nucleotides align to TRBD1. The germline V gene has CDR1 SNHLY and CDR2 FYNNEI. V shed 6 bases and J 14 bases; nucleotides not matched to a gene: 11. CDR3 length: 13 amino acids. This CDR3 reads CASSGDRAGWEFF. CDR3 nucleotide sequence: TGTGCCAGCAGCGGGGACAGGGCCGGCTGGGAGTTCTTC.

V gene TRBV6-6 combines with J gene TRBJ2-5; 12 bases align to TRBD2. Germline V lookup: CDR1 MNHNY, CDR2 SVGAGI (reference sequence). Trimming removed 2 bases from V and 5 bases from J; junction bases left unmatched: 0. CDR3 length equals 14 residues. The CDR3 spells CASSYGTSGETQYF. CDR3 DNA sequence: TGTGCCAGCAGTTACGGGACTAGCGGGGAGACCCAGTACTTC.

This clone has just a few counts. V is TRBV12-5 and J is TRBJ2-2; the D gene is possibly TRBD1 (6 bases). V was pared by 0 bases and J by 6 bases, with 11 bases between. This CDR3 spans 15 amino acids. Germline CDR1 is LGHNT and CDR2 is FRNRAP. The CDR3 here is CASGLVLQGAGELFF. In nucleotides, the CDR3 is TGTGCTAGTGGTTTGGTATTACAGGGCGCCGGGGAGCTGTTTTTT.

J is TRBJ1-3 and V is TRBV30, with D tentatively TRBD1 (6 bases). The V end lost 3 bases, the J end lost 4 bases, and 19 bases lay between the germline ends. This CDR3 contains 16 residues. Looked up from germline, CDR1 is GTSNPN and CDR2 is SVGIG (reference sequence). The CDR3 loop is CAWSSARTGLGNTIYF. CDR3 coding DNA: TGTGCCTGGAGCTCGGCCCGCACAGGGCTAGGAAACACCATATATTTT.

The chain is built from TRBV4-2 and TRBJ1-2, with 7 bases aligning to TRBD1. Per germline, CDR1 LGHNA and CDR2 YNFKEQ. V lost 3 bases to trimming and J lost 2 bases; unmatched junction nucleotides: 0. This CDR3 is built from 13 residues. The CDR3 spells CASSQDRNYGYTF. The CDR3 DNA reads as TGTGCCAGCAGCCAGGACAGGAACTATGGCTACACCTTC.

J is TRBJ1-2 and V is TRBV5-4; 7 nucleotides line up with TRBD1. Germline-derived CDR1 and CDR2 are SGHNT and YYREEE (reference sequence). The CDR3 covers 15 residues. V shed 5 bases, J shed 6 bases, and the junction held 13 bases outside the gene matches. CDR3 protein: CASSQNRGSNNGYTF. In DNA form, the CDR3 reads TGTGCCAGCAGTCAGAACAGGGGAAGTAATAATGGCTACACCTTC.

The chain employs TRBV10-3 and TRBJ1-6; 7 bases are shared with TRBD1. V shed 3 bases, J shed 7 bases, and the junction held 6 bases outside the gene matches. This CDR3 contains 15 residues. Germline V lookup: CDR1 ENHRY, CDR2 SYGVKD. The CDR3 is CAISDGGTVNSPLHF. The DNA for the CDR3 is TGTGCCATCAGTGACGGCGGGACAGTAAATTCACCCCTCCACTTT.

The chain recombines TRBV5-5 with TRBJ1-1, with a possible D match to TRBD1 (5 bases). Trimming took off 3 bases at V and 6 bases at J, with 12 bases between the two ends. Germline V gives CDR1 SGHKS, CDR2 YYEKEE (reference sequence). The CDR3 has 13 amino acids. CDR3: CASSSAGYAEAFF. The CDR3 DNA sequence: TGTGCCAGCAGCTCTGCAGGGTACGCTGAAGCTTTCTTT. Full variable domain (remainder filled in from reference TRBV5-5 and TRBJ1-1): DAGVTQSPTHLIKTRGQQVTLRCSPISGHKSVSWYQQVLGQGPQFIFQYYEKEERGRGNFPDRFSARQFPNYSSELNVNALLLGDSALYLCASSSAGYAEAFFGQGTRLTVV.

The chain is built from TRBV25-1 and TRBJ1-2; D uncertain. This CDR3 spans 14 amino acids. Germline values: CDR1 MGHDK, CDR2 SYGVNS. Trimming removed 1 base at V and 4 bases at J, with 10 bases between. CDR3 amino acids: CASSEWALSYGYTF. CDR3 DNA: TGTGCCAGCAGTGAATGGGCGCTCTCCTATGGCTACACCTTC.

This chain links TRBV27 with TRBJ1-2; weak D call: TRBD1 (6 bases). The germline V and J ends were trimmed by 3 bases and 2 bases, with 13 bases remaining between them. CDR3 length equals 15 residues. CDR1 MNHEY and CDR2 SMNVEV come from the germline V gene (reference sequence). The CDR3 is CASSFQGGQNYGYTF. CDR3 in DNA: TGTGCCAGCAGTTTCCAAGGCGGACAGAACTATGGCTACACCTTC.